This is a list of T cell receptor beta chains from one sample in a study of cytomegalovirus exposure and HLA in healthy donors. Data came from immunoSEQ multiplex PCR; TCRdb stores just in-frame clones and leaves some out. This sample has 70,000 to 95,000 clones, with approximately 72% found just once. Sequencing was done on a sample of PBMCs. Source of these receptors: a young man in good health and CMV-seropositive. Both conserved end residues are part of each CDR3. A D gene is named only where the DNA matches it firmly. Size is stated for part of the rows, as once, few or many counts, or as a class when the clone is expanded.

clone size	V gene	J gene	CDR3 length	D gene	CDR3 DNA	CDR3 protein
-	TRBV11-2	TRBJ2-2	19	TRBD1	TGTGCCAGCAGCTCCCCCCGGGACAGGACACCATCGAACACCGGGGAGCTGTTTTTT	CASSSPRDRTPSNTGELFF
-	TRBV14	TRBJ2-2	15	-	TGTGCCAGCAGCCAGGGATCAGGGTACACCGGGGAGCTGTTTTTT	CASSQGSGYTGELFF
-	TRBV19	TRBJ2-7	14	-	TGTGCCAGTAATGACAGAGGCTTCTCCTACGAGCAGTACTTC	CASNDRGFSYEQYF
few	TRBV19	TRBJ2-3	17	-	TGTGCCAGTAGCCCCTCGGTCGGCGGGGGCGAGACAGATACGCAGTATTTT	CASSPSVGGGETDTQYF
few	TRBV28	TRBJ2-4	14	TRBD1	TGTGCCAGCATCCCGGGACAGGGGGTAGACATTCAGTACTTC	CASIPGQGVDIQYF
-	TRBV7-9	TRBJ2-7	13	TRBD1	TGTGCCAGCAGCGAACAGGGGGCTTACGAGCAGTACTTC	CASSEQGAYEQYF
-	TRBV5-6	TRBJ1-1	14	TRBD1	TGTGCCAGCAGCAAACAGGGGATGGGGACTGAAGCTTTCTTT	CASSKQGMGTEAFF
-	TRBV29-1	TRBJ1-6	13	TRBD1	TGCAGCGTTGCCCGGGACAGGGTTTCACCCCTCCACTTT	CSVARDRVSPLHF
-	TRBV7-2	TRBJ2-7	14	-	TGTGCCAGCAGCTTAGCGCCCGGTCTATACGAGCAGTACTTC	CASSLAPGLYEQYF
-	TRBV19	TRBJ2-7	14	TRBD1	TGTGCCAGTAGTATTCAGTGGACAGGCTACGAGCAGTACTTC	CASSIQWTGYEQYF
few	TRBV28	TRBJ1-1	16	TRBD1	TGTGCCAGCAGTCCTCCCCGGACAGGAGGGAACACTGAAGCTTTCTTT	CASSPPRTGGNTEAFF
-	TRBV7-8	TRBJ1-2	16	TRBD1	TGTGCCAGCAGCCTAGCGGGACAGGGTATTAACTATGGCTACACCTTC	CASSLAGQGINYGYTF
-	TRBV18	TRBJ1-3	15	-	TGTGCCAGCTCACCACAGGAGTTCTCTGGAAACACCATATATTTT	CASSPQEFSGNTIYF
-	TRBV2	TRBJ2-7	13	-	TGTGCCAGCAGTGACCGGGGTTCCTACGAGCAGTACTTC	CASSDRGSYEQYF
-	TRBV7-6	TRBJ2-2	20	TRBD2	TGTGCCAGCAGCTTAGCGGTGAGGGGACTAGCGGAATTGAACACCGGGGAGCTGTTTTTT	CASSLAVRGLAELNTGELFF
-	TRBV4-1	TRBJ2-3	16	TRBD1	TGCGCCAGCAGCGCCACAGGGGGGACTAGCACAGATACGCAGTATTTT	CASSATGGTSTDTQYF
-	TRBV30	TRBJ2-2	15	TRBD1	TGTGCCTGGAGTGTGGGACAGTTTTTCACCGGGGAGCTGTTTTTT	CAWSVGQFFTGELFF
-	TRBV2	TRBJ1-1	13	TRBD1	TGTGCCAGCGGCGAACAGGGGGCGGGTGTAGCTTTCTTT	CASGEQGAGVAFF
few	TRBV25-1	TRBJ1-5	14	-	TGTGCCAGCAGTGAAGGGGGGGAGGTTCAGCCCCAGCATTTT	CASSEGGEVQPQHF
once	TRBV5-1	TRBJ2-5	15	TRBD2	TGCGCCAGCAGCCTCGGACTAGCGGGGGGTGGGCCCCAGTACTTC	CASSLGLAGGGPQYF
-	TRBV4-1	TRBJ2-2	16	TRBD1	TGCGCCAGCAGCCTTTCCGGGACAGGGGACACCGGGGAGCTGTTTTTT	CASSLSGTGDTGELFF
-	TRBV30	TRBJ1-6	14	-	TGTGCCACCCGAGGCCGAACCGATAATTCACCCCTCCACTTT	CATRGRTDNSPLHF
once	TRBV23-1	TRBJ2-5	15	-	TGCGCCAGCAGTCACCCGAGGACAGTCCAAGAGACCCAGTACTTC	CASSHPRTVQETQYF
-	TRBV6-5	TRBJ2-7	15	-	TGTGCCAGCACCCCCCCCGAATTTGTGTGGCACGAGCAGTACTTC	CASTPPEFVWHEQYF
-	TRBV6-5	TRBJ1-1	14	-	TGTGCCAGCAGTTACTCGGGGGGTAGGGCTGAAGCTTTCTTT	CASSYSGGRAEAFF
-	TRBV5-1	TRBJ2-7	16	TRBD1	TGCGCCAGCAGCTTGGCCATTGGGACAGGGGGTGGCGAGCAGTACTTC	CASSLAIGTGGGEQYF
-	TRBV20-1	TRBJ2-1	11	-	TGCAGTGCTGCAGCGGACAATGAGCAGTTCTTC	CSAAADNEQFF
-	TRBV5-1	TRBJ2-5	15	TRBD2	TGCGCCAGCAAGCGGGGAAGGGCATCACAAGAGACCCAGTACTTC	CASKRGRASQETQYF
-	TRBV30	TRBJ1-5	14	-	TGTGCCTGGGATTCGACAGCTAGCAATCAGCCCCAGCATTTT	CAWDSTASNQPQHF